A single sample gave rise to the 9 T cell receptor beta chains below, sequenced in a study of CD8 T cells in ankylosing spondylitis. TCRdb fed the 5' RACE reads into MiXCR, producing one record per CDR3 protein. The table has more than 150,000 distinct CDR3 sequences, 13% seen once. Sequencing was performed on blood, either unsorted or a sorted T cell fraction (not recorded which). These receptor sequences come from a female donor with ankylosing spondylitis or in good health (not recorded which).

This clonotype showed up just once. The chain couples TRBV18 to TRBJ1-1, with TRBD1 identical over 8 bases. CDR1 is KGHSH, CDR2 LQKENI, per germline. The CDR3 spans 13 residues. The V and J ends lost 5 bases and 7 bases, in that order; junction bases with no gene match: 6. CDR3 protein: CASSTTGEIEAFF. The CDR3 region has the DNA TGTGCCAGCTCAACGACAGGGGAAATTGAAGCTTTCTTT.

The chain couples TRBV19 to TRBJ2-1, with TRBD2 matching 13 bases. The ends lost 4 bases at V and 4 bases at J; junction bases unmatched: 4. The CDR3 consists of 16 residues. CDR1 and CDR2 from the germline V gene are LNHDA and SQIVND (reference sequence). This CDR3 reads CASSTRLAGGYNEQFF. DNA of the CDR3: TGTGCCAGTAGTACCAGACTAGCGGGAGGATACAATGAGCAGTTCTTC.

To note about this clonotype: Possible read error: a much larger clone is one base away. The CDR3 does not end in the conserved phenylalanine or tryptophan, so this is likely a read error. The chain combines TRBV20-1 with TRBJ1-2, with unresolved D. Trimming cost V 6 bases and J 6 bases, with 11 bases left between them. CDR1 is DFQATT, CDR2 SNEGSKA, per germline (reference sequence). The CDR3 is 11 amino acids. This chain's CDR3 is CSAYGSNGYTV. CDR3 nucleotide sequence: TGCAGTGCCTATGGGTCCAATGGCTACACCGTC.

The chain links TRBV29-1 to TRBJ1-4; D might be TRBD1 (5 bases). Germline V gives CDR1 SQVTM, CDR2 ANQGSEA. The V end lost 6 bases, the J end lost 7 bases, and 12 bases lay between the germline ends. CDR3 size: 12 residues. The CDR3 loop reads CSVGTALEKLFF. The CDR3 DNA reads TGCAGCGTCGGGACGGCACTTGAAAAACTGTTTTTT.

This clonotype showed up many times. The chain employs TRBV7-2 and TRBJ1-6; no firm D call. Trimming pared 2 bases from V and 7 bases from J, leaving 6 bases between. CDR3 size: 13 residues. The V gene's germline CDR1 is SGHTA and CDR2 FQGNSA. This CDR3 reads CASSLRRNSPLHF. The DNA for the CDR3 is TGTGCCAGCAGCTTACGGAGGAATTCACCCCTCCACTTT.

In this sample, this clonotype turned up many times. V is TRBV29-1 and J is TRBJ2-3; 7 positions agree with TRBD2. V lost 2 bases and J lost 8; bases outside the gene matches: 4. The CDR3 has 12 amino acids. Germline V gives CDR1 SQVTM, CDR2 ANQGSEA. For the CDR3, the DNA is TGCAGCGTTGAACGGGGGAGGGGTACGCAGTATTTT. This sequence encodes CSVERGRGTQYF.

This clonotype was picked up a small number of times. For the CDR3, the DNA is TGCGCCAGCAGCTTGGGGGACAGGGGCGGCAATCAGCCCCAGCATTTT. Its translation: CASSLGDRGGNQPQHF. J is TRBJ1-5 and V is TRBV5-1; 10 bases agree with TRBD1. Germline CDR1 reads SGHRS; CDR2 reads YFSETQ. The CDR3 runs to 16 residues. J lost 2 bases, V lost 0 bases, and 2 bases had no gene match.

This clonotype was seen only a few times. This sequence joins TRBV20-1 and TRBJ2-1; D is unresolved. The V gene's germline CDR1 is DFQATT and CDR2 SNEGSKA (reference sequence). The CDR3 is 15 residues long. V was pared by 4 bases and J by 6 bases, with 19 bases between. The CDR3 nucleotides are TGCAGTGCTACCCTCGAGACTTCAACCCCCAATGAGCAGTTCTTC. It specifies CSATLETSTPNEQFF.

This clonotype appeared many times. The chain employs TRBV20-1 and TRBJ2-5, with D possibly TRBD1 on 6 matching bases. Germline values: CDR1 DFQATT, CDR2 SNEGSKA (reference sequence). This CDR3 is built from 14 residues. Trimming pared 2 bases from V and 2 bases from J, leaving 12 bases between. Written as DNA, the CDR3 is TGCAGTGCTAGAATCTCGACAGGACAAGAGACCCAGTACTTC. This gives the protein CSARISTGQETQYF.